Following are 21 T cell receptor beta chains from one sample sequenced in a study of human T cells and chemical hapten exposure. MiXCR was run by TCRdb on the RACE reads, yielding one entry per CDR3 protein. The table shows approximately 52,000 distinct CDR3 sequences, with approximately 9.9% occurring only once. The time point was: patch test 1, 2 weeks after DPC sensitization. Specified treatment: therapeutic diphenylcyclopropenone sensitization with weekly scalp DPC. Extraction yielded total RNA from whole blood (unfractionated). Sequenced material: whole blood, taken in connection with sensitization to the hapten diphenylcyclopropenone (DPC). These receptors were obtained from a woman in her forties with alopecia areata. Some clones in this sample may be carry-over from other donors' samples.

This clonotype showed up many times. The chain has TRBV13 and TRBJ1-6; D possibly corresponds to TRBD1 (5 bases). V lost 5 bases and J lost 4, with 9 bases in between. In germline, CDR1 is PRHDT, CDR2 FYEKMQ (reference sequence). This CDR3 has 14 amino acids. The CDR3 region has the DNA TGTGCCAGCAGCCCGCAGGGTTATAATTCACCCCTCCACTTT. Amino acids: CASSPQGYNSPLHF.

In its sample, this clonotype was seen a few times. This chain connects TRBV28 to TRBJ1-1; D is perhaps TRBD1 (6 bases). Germline V gene lookup returns CDR1 MDHEN and CDR2 SYDVKM. The ends were cut back, 3 bases at V and 11 bases at J, with 13 bases in the middle. This CDR3 has 12 amino acids. The CDR3 bases are TGTGCCAGCAGTTTGGGAGGGGACACGGCTTTCTTT. Amino acids: CASSLGGDTAFF.

This clonotype was recorded at least ten times. The CDR3 loop reads CASSQGRYEQYF. The CDR3 DNA reads TGCGCCAGCTCTCAGGGTCGGTACGAGCAGTACTTC. The rearrangement uses TRBV5-1 and TRBJ2-7, with D maybe TRBD1 (5 bases). The CDR3 is 12 amino acids. V lost 7 bases to trimming and J lost 4 bases, with 12 bases between them. Germline V lookup: CDR1 SGHRS, CDR2 YFSETQ.

At least ten counts were recorded for this clonotype. V is TRBV3-1 and J is TRBJ1-4; D unclear. Germline CDR1 and CDR2: LGHDT and YNNKEL (reference sequence). The CDR3 sequence is 12 residues long. The V and J ends lost 1 base and 6 bases respectively, with 3 bases between them. CDR3 residues: CASSQVDEKLFF. The CDR3 nucleotides read TGTGCCAGCAGCCAAGTTGATGAAAAACTGTTTTTT.

V gene TRBV11-1 combines with J gene TRBJ2-3, with 7 bases matching TRBD1. The CDR3 runs 14 residues. V shed 5 bases, J shed 6 bases, and the junction held 8 bases outside the gene matches. Germline assignment: CDR1 SGHAT and CDR2 FQDESV (reference sequence). CDR3 sequence (DNA): TGTGCCAGCAGCCCCGGGACAGTCGTGGATACGCAGTATTTT. It encodes CASSPGTVVDTQYF.

V is TRBV5-1 and J is TRBJ2-5, with D possibly being TRBD2 (5 bases). Looked up from germline, CDR1 is SGHRS and CDR2 is YFSETQ. The CDR3 consists of 16 residues. The V end was cut by 6 bases, the J end by 4 bases, with 22 bases between. CDR3 protein: CASNYNAGERRETQYF. The CDR3 nucleotides are TGCGCCAGCAATTATAACGCCGGGGAGCGAAGAGAGACCCAGTACTTC.

With regard to this clonotype: Relative to the germline gene, one junction end is altered; a read error may explain this. The chain uses TRBV10-2 and TRBJ2-7, with D tentatively TRBD2 (6 bases). CDR1 and CDR2 from the germline V gene are WSHSY and SAAADI. CDR3 length equals 14 residues. This CDR3 reads CASSDRGESYEQNF. Here the CDR3 DNA reads TGCGCCAGCAGTGACCGCGGGGAGTCCTACGAGCAGAACTTC.

This clonotype was picked up many times. The V call is TRBV27, the J call TRBJ2-1; 9 nucleotides agree with TRBD1. This CDR3 is built from 16 residues. The V gene's germline CDR1 is MNHEY and CDR2 SMNVEV (reference sequence). Trimming cost V 4 bases and J 9 bases; bases outside gene matches: 13. The CDR3 nucleotides read TGTGCCAGCAGTTCCGAACAGGGGGCGCGGACGCGTGAGCAGTTCTTC. It encodes CASSSEQGARTREQFF.

Concerning this clonotype: This sequence may be a read error, since a much larger clone differs from it by one base. The chain recombines TRBV12-3 or TRBV12-4 with TRBJ2-3; D is unclear. V was cut by 10 bases and J by 0 bases, with 11 bases left in between. The CDR3 spans 13 residues. Here the CDR3 reads CAITISSTDTQYF. In DNA, the CDR3 is TGTGCCATCACGATAAGTAGCACAGATACGCAGTATTTT.

The sample holds many counts of this clonotype. The gene calls are TRBV29-1 and TRBJ1-2; D perhaps matches TRBD1 (5 bases). Germline V gene sequence: CDR1 SQVTM, CDR2 ANQGSEA. Trimming removed 4 bases from V and 3 bases from J, with 9 bases in between. CDR3 length equals 12 residues. CDR3 nucleotides: TGCAGCGTTGGTGAAGGGGACTATGGCTACACCTTC. Residues: CSVGEGDYGYTF.

The chain is built from TRBV19 and TRBJ2-1, with 7 bases fitting TRBD1. Germline loops: CDR1 LNHDA, CDR2 SQIVND (reference sequence). The CDR3 extends over 16 amino acids. J lost 1 base, V lost 3 bases, and 6 bases had no gene match. CDR3 sequence reads: CASSMGRGISYNEQFF. CDR3 coding DNA: TGTGCCAGTAGTATGGGCAGGGGGATATCCTACAATGAGCAGTTCTTC.

A few counts support this clonotype. V is TRBV12-3 or TRBV12-4 and J is TRBJ2-6; 7 bases agree with TRBD1. J was trimmed by 12 bases and V by 5 bases; bases with no gene match: 10. The CDR3 is 14 amino acids. CDR3 protein: CASSPHRGLSVLTF. In nucleotides, the CDR3 is TGTGCCAGCAGTCCGCACAGGGGTTTAAGCGTCCTGACTTTC.

The chain is built from TRBV4-1 and TRBJ2-5; D unresolved. The CDR3 loop spans 15 amino acids. Germline assignment: CDR1 MGHRA and CDR2 YSYEKL. V gave up 0 bases and J gave up 7 bases, with 15 bases separating them. The CDR3, as DNA: TGCGCCAGCAGCCAAGACCAGAGTGGAAGAGGGACCCAGTACTTC. It encodes CASSQDQSGRGTQYF.

This clonotype was seen at least ten times. V is TRBV20-1 and J is TRBJ1-5; D is undetermined. V dropped 1 base and J dropped 0 bases, with 10 bases sitting between them. Germline V gene data show CDR1 as DFQATT and CDR2 as SNEGSKA (reference sequence). The CDR3 loop spans 15 amino acids. The CDR3 sequence: CSARGLPDSNQPQHF. CDR3 in DNA: TGCAGTGCTAGAGGCCTCCCAGATAGCAATCAGCCCCAGCATTTT.

This clonotype was observed a handful of times. The chain joins TRBV6-2 or TRBV6-3 to TRBJ2-7; TRBD2 matches at 10 bases. Germline V CDR1 and CDR2: MNHEY, SVGEGT. V was pared by 4 bases and J by 7 bases, with 4 bases of the junction left unmatched. This CDR3 is 13 amino acids long. The CDR3 DNA sequence: TGTGCCAGCAGTTTCGGACTAGCGGAAGAGCAGTACTTC. Its translation is CASSFGLAEEQYF.

This clonotype was observed a handful of times. The gene calls are TRBV12-3 or TRBV12-4 and TRBJ2-1; 11 bases fit TRBD2. V lost 3 bases to trimming and J lost 2 bases; unmatched junction nucleotides: 6. The CDR3 sequence is 17 residues long. The CDR3 DNA follows: TGTGCCAGCAGTTTGTCTAGCGGGGGGCCTACCTACAATGAGCAGTTCTTC. Its protein is CASSLSSGGPTYNEQFF.

This clonotype was found a few times. The rearrangement uses TRBV28 and TRBJ2-2, with D unclear. Trimming stripped 8 bases from V and 6 bases from J, with 10 bases between. Germline V gene lookup returns CDR1 MDHEN and CDR2 SYDVKM. CDR3 length equals 12 residues. CDR3 protein: CASDTVAGELFF. DNA of the CDR3: TGTGCCAGCGACACAGTCGCCGGGGAGCTGTTTTTT.

This clonotype came up a few times. The chain is built from TRBV2 and TRBJ1-2, with 8 bases that match TRBD1. Germline CDR1 is SNHLY and CDR2 is FYNNEI. V lost 7 bases, J lost 6 bases, and 13 bases stayed unmatched. CDR3 length equals 15 residues. CDR3 amino acids: CASIEDRARGDGYTF. The DNA of the CDR3 is TGTGCCAGCATCGAGGACAGGGCCCGTGGGGATGGCTACACCTTC.

In this sample, this clonotype turned up many times. This chain connects TRBV27 to TRBJ2-5; D call uncertain. The CDR3 contains 13 residues. V lost 2 bases and J lost 5, with 9 bases in between. Germline V gives CDR1 MNHEY, CDR2 SMNVEV (reference sequence). The CDR3 protein is CASSLALGETQYF. The CDR3 DNA reads as TGTGCCAGCAGTTTAGCCCTCGGGGAGACCCAGTACTTC.

There are a few counts of this clonotype. The chain links TRBV9 to TRBJ2-7; tentative D call: TRBD1 (5 bases). V lost 0 bases and J lost 5, with 15 bases in between. The CDR3 runs to 15 residues. Germline CDR1 reads SGDLS; CDR2 reads YYNGEE. The CDR3 nucleotides are TGTGCCAGCAGCGTAGATGCAGGGATTAAGGACGAGCAGTACTTC. This gives the protein CASSVDAGIKDEQYF.

The rearrangement links TRBV12-3 or TRBV12-4 to TRBJ2-1; 11 positions agree with TRBD2. The CDR3 extends over 15 amino acids. Trimming at V came to 7 bases and at J to 5 bases, leaving 7 bases not matched to a gene. CDR3 amino acids: CASNSGLADNNEQFF. CDR3 coding DNA: TGTGCCAGCAATTCGGGACTAGCGGACAACAATGAGCAGTTCTTC.